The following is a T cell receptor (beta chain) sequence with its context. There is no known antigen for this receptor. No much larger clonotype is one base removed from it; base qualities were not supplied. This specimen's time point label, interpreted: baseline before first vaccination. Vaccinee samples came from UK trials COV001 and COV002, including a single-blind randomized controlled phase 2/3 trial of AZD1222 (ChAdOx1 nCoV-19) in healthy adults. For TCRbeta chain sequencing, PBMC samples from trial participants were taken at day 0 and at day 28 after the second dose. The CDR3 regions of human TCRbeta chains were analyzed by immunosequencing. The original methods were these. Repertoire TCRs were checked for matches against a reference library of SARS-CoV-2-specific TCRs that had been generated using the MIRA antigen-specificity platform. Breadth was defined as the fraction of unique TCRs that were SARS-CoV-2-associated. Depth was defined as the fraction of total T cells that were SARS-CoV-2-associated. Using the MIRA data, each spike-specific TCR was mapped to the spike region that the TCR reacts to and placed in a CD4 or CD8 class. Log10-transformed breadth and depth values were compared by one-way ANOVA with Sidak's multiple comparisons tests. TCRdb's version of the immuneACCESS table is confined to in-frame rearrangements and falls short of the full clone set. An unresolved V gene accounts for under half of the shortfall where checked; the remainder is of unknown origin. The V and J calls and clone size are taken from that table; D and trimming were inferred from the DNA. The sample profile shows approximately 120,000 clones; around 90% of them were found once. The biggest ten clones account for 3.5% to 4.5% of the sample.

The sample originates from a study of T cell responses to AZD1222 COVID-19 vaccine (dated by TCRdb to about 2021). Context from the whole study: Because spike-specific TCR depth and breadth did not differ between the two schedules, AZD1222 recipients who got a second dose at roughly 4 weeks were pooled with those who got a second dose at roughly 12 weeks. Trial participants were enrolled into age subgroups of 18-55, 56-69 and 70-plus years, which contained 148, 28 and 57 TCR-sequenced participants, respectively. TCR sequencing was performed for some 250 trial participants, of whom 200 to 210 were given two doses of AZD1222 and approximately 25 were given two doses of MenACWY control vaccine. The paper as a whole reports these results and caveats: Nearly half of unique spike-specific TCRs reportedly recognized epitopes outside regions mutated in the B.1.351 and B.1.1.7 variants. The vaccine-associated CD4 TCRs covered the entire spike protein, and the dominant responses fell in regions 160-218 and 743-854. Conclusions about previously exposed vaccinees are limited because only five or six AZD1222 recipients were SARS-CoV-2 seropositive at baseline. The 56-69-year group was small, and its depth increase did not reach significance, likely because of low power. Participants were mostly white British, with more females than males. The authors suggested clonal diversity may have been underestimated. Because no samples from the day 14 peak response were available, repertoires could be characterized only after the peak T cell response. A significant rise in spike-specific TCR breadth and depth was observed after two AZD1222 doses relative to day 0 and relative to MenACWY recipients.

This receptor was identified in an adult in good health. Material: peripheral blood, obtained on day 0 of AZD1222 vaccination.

CDR3 region: CASSPDRGTYNEQFF. The DNA sequence is given as TGTGCCAGCAGTCCCGACAGGGGAACCTACAATGAGCAGTTCTTC. In this chain, TRBV27 is recombined with TRBJ2-1; TRBD1 aligns with 8 central bases. Trimming takes 5 bases off V and 2 bases off J; junction bases not matched to a gene: 5. Based on the germline V gene (reference sequence), the CDR1 and CDR2 sequences are MNHEY and SMNVEV. The CDR3 numbers 15 residues from cysteine through phenylalanine. The only DNA kept is the CDR3, 45 bases in frame from the first base.